This T cell receptor (beta chain) was found in a study of human T cells and chemical hapten exposure. V lost 11 bases and J 0 bases, leaving 7 bases between the germline ends. CDR1 is SEHNR and CDR2 is FQNEAQ in the germline V gene (reference sequence). The CDR3 sequence is 12 residues long. TCRdb reprocessed the RACE reads with MiXCR, giving one entry per CDR3 protein. Of over 55,000 distinct CDR3 sequences listed, 9.5% to 10% are singletons. The sample's time point: pre-sensitization, week 0. Regarding treatment: therapeutic diphenylcyclopropenone sensitization with weekly scalp DPC. This TCR was sampled from a man in his forties with alopecia areata. Some clones in this sample may be carry-over from other donors' samples. The specimen was whole blood, collected in connection with sensitization to the hapten diphenylcyclopropenone (DPC). The chain employs TRBV7-9 and TRBJ2-2; D is ambiguous. In DNA, the CDR3 is TGTGCCTGCCGACCGAACACCGGGGAGCTGTTTTTT. It translates to CACRPNTGELFF.